This T cell receptor beta chain was sequenced for a study of cytomegalovirus exposure and HLA in healthy donors. Turning to this clone: Its target is not known.

General observations from the study: Some TCR beta chains (about 170 of them) were listed as cytomegalovirus-associated. There were reportedly fewer N-insertions in an Asian-associated ancestry cluster than the roughly 670-donor mean, in a later analysis.

PCR used 60 Vbeta primers and 13 Jbeta primers. TCRdb's table, derived via immunoSEQ multiplex PCR, lists solely in-frame clones and lacks some. The profile shows roughly 40,000 clones, approximately 81% of them singletons. This CDR3 is 16 amino acids long. In germline, CDR1 is SGHAT, CDR2 FQNNGV. Trimming removed 5 bases from V and 4 bases from J; junction bases left unmatched: 11. The chain joins TRBV11-2 to TRBJ2-1; 7 positions agree with TRBD2. Sequencing was performed on PBMCs. The source is a man over 45 in good health and CMV-seronegative. The CDR3 loop is CASSLTGGTGYNEQFF. CDR3 coding DNA: TGTGCCAGCAGCCTGACGGGAGGTACTGGATACAATGAGCAGTTCTTC. Filled out from reference TRBV11-2 and TRBJ2-1, the complete variable domain reads EAGVAQSPRYKIIEKRQSVAFWCNPISGHATLYWYQQILGQGPKLLIQFQNNGVVDDSQLPKDRFSAERLKGVDSTLKIQPAKLEDSAVYLCASSLTGGTGYNEQFFGPGTRLTVL.